Presented here are 8 T cell receptor beta chains from one specimen sequenced in a study of cytomegalovirus exposure and HLA in healthy donors. PCR was performed using 60 Vbeta and 13 Jbeta primers. The data were produced by immunoSEQ multiplex PCR, yet TCRdb's version contains in-frame clones alone and is incomplete. The sample has 90,000 to 120,000 clones; about three quarters are singletons. The specimen sequenced was PBMCs. The origin of the receptors is a woman aged 18-29 years in good health and CMV-seropositive.

This clone was detected only a few times. This chain uses TRBV5-1 with TRBJ2-1, with TRBD2 identical over 9 bases. V shed 7 bases, J shed 0 bases, and the junction held 17 bases outside the gene matches. The germline V gene has CDR1 SGHRS and CDR2 YFSETQ. The CDR3 is 19 residues long. The CDR3 nucleotides are TGCGCCAGCTTCCTTGGTACTAGCGGGTATGTCGGCTCCTACAATGAGCAGTTCTTC. Protein product: CASFLGTSGYVGSYNEQFF.

The CDR3 loop is CASSIRSRETQYF. The CDR3 DNA follows: TGTGCCAGTAGTATTAGGAGTCGAGAGACCCAGTACTTC. The V gene is TRBV19, the J gene TRBJ2-5; no definite D call. Germline CDR1 reads LNHDA; CDR2 reads SQIVND (reference sequence). The V gene lost 3 bases and the J gene lost 4 bases, with 9 bases spanning the gap. CDR3 length: 13 amino acids.

The chain combines TRBV2 with TRBJ2-7; 8 bases line up with TRBD1. Germline loops: CDR1 SNHLY, CDR2 FYNNEI. V gave up 11 bases and J gave up 2 bases; unmatched junction bases: 8. The CDR3 runs to 13 residues. CDR3 protein: CAEGGQAAYEQYF. In DNA form, the CDR3 reads TGTGCCGAGGGGGGACAGGCCGCCTACGAGCAGTACTTC.

The chain uses TRBV7-2 and TRBJ1-2; no clear D. The germline V and J ends were trimmed by 5 bases and 4 bases, with 14 bases remaining between them. Per the germline V gene, CDR1 is SGHTA and CDR2 is FQGNSA. The CDR3 consists of 14 residues. CDR3: CASSRQRGLYGYTF. The CDR3 DNA follows: TGTGCCAGCAGCCGTCAACGGGGTCTCTATGGCTACACCTTC.

The chain is built from TRBV12-5 and TRBJ2-1, with TRBD2 identical over 11 bases. This CDR3 has 13 residues. Germline CDR1 and CDR2: LGHNT and FRNRAP. The V gene end was trimmed by 10 bases and the J gene end by 6 bases; junction bases not matched to a gene: 5. The CDR3 here is CATGTSGGNEQFF. In nucleotides, the CDR3 is TGTGCTACAGGGACTAGCGGAGGCAATGAGCAGTTCTTC.

V and J are TRBV28 and TRBJ1-5, with D perhaps matching TRBD1 (5 bases). CDR1 and CDR2 from the germline V gene are MDHEN and SYDVKM. The ends were cut back, 6 bases at V and 5 bases at J, with 20 bases in the middle. The CDR3 totals 16 residues. The chain's CDR3 is CASSSPETGVDQPQHF. CDR3 nucleotide sequence: TGTGCCAGCAGCTCACCGGAAACAGGCGTCGATCAGCCCCAGCATTTT.

This clone occurred a few times. The chain has TRBV14 and TRBJ1-2; D unclear. The CDR3 spans 11 residues. V was pared by 1 base and J by 8 bases, with 5 bases between. CDR1 SGHDN and CDR2 FVKESK come from the germline V gene. DNA for the CDR3: TGTGCCAGCAGCCAAGGGGCAGGCTACACCTTC. Amino acid sequence: CASSQGAGYTF.

This chain uses TRBV6-1 with TRBJ2-3; D might be TRBD1 (5 bases). Trimming took 6 bases from V and 9 from J, leaving 13 bases between them. The CDR3 spans 12 residues. Germline CDR1 is MNHNS and CDR2 is SASEGT. The CDR3 nucleotides read TGTGCCAGCAGAGTCGACAGCCGAACGCAGTATTTT. The encoded protein is CASRVDSRTQYF.